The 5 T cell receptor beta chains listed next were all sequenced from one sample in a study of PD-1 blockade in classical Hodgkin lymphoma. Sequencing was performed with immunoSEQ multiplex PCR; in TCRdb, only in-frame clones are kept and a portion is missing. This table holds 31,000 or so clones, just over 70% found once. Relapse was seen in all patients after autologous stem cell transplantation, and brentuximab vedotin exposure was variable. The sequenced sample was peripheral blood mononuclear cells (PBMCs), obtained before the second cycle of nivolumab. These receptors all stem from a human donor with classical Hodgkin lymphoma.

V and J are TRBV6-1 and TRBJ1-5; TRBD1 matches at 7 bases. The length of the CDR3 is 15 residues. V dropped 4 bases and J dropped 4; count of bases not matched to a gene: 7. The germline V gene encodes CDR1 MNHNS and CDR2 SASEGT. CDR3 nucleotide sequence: TGTGCCAGCAGTGTATCGGGACAGAATAATCAGCCCCAGCATTTT. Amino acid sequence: CASSVSGQNNQPQHF.

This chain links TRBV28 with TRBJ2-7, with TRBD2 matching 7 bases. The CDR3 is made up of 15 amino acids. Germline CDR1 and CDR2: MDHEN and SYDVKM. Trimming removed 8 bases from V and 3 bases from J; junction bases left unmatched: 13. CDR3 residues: CASSLYGGSYYEQYF. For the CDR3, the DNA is TGTGCCAGCTCCCTCTACGGGGGGAGTTACTACGAGCAGTACTTC.

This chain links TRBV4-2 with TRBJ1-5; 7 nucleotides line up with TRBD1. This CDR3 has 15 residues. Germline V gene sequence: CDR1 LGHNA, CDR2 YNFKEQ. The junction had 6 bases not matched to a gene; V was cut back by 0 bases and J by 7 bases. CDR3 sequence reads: CASSQEDRRTQPQHF. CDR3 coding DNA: TGTGCCAGCAGCCAAGAGGACAGGCGAACCCAGCCCCAGCATTTT.

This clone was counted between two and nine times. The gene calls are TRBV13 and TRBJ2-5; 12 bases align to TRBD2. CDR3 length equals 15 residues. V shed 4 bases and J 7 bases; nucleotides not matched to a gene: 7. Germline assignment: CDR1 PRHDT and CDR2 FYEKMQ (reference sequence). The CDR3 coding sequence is TGTGCCAGCAGCTCTAGCGGGGGGGCCGAGAGGACCCAGTACTTC. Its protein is CASSSSGGAERTQYF.

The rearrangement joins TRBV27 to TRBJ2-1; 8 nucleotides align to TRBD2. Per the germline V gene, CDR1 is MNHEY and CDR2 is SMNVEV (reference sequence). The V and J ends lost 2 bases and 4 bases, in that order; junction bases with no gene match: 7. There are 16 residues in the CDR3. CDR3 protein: CASSLSGSRGYNEQFF. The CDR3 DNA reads TGTGCCAGCAGTTTAAGCGGGAGCAGGGGTTACAATGAGCAGTTCTTC.